These 9 T cell receptor beta chains were sequenced from one sample in a study of cytomegalovirus exposure and HLA in healthy donors. Use of 60 Vbeta and 13 Jbeta primers characterized the PCR. Generated by immunoSEQ multiplex PCR, the TCRdb table keeps only in-frame clones and is missing some. The table has fewer than 40,000 clones, 80% to 90% seen once. Material for sequencing was PBMCs. The receptor set was obtained from a woman aged 40 to 49 in good health and CMV-seronegative.

The CDR3 sequence is CASISGTGELFF. CDR3 nucleotides: TGCGCCAGCATCTCCGGGACCGGGGAGCTGTTTTTT. V gene TRBV10-1 combines with J gene TRBJ2-2, with no clear D. This CDR3 region has 12 residues. Between the trimmed V and J ends, which lost 7 bases and 5 bases, there was a span of 8 bases. Germline assignment: CDR1 WNHNN and CDR2 SYGVQD (reference sequence).

This clone was observed once. V is TRBV7-2 and J is TRBJ1-2; D is possibly TRBD1 (5 bases). Germline CDR1 SGHTA, CDR2 FQGNSA. V lost 5 bases and J lost 8, with 27 bases in between. The CDR3 length is 17 residues. For the CDR3, the DNA is TGTGCCAGCAGCCTAACTTTTGGGATGACAGCATCTACCGGCTACACCTTC. Protein sequence: CASSLTFGMTASTGYTF.

The chain links TRBV5-1 to TRBJ2-1, with TRBD1 matching over 10 bases. V was clipped by 4 bases and J by 4 bases; unmatched bases: 5. CDR1 and CDR2 (germline): SGHRS, YFSETQ. The length of the CDR3 is 15 residues. CDR3: CASSTGTGAYNEQFF. The CDR3 bases are TGCGCCAGCAGCACCGGGACAGGGGCATACAATGAGCAGTTCTTC.

This chain joins TRBV2 and TRBJ2-7; D remains unclear. CDR3 length: 12 amino acids. V was clipped by 8 bases and J by 3 bases, with 11 bases between them. Germline loops: CDR1 SNHLY, CDR2 FYNNEI. The chain's CDR3 is CASYAGIYEQYF. The CDR3, as DNA: TGTGCCAGCTATGCTGGCATCTACGAGCAGTACTTC.

The chain has TRBV28 and TRBJ2-6; D may be TRBD1 (6 bases). The CDR3 covers 18 residues. Germline V gives CDR1 MDHEN, CDR2 SYDVKM. The germline V and J ends were trimmed by 8 bases and 0 bases, with 20 bases remaining between them. CDR3: CASASWDTDLSGANVLTF. In DNA, the CDR3 is TGTGCCAGCGCCTCATGGGACACCGACCTCTCTGGGGCCAACGTCCTGACTTTC.

CDR3 protein: CASSVGAGASYGYTF. Here the CDR3 DNA reads TGTGCCAGCAGCGTAGGCGCGGGGGCGAGTTATGGCTACACCTTC. The gene calls are TRBV9 and TRBJ1-2; D is perhaps TRBD1 (6 bases). Per germline, CDR1 SGDLS and CDR2 YYNGEE. Deletions cut 0 bases from V and 5 bases from J, with 14 bases between. The CDR3 totals 15 residues.

The V and J genes are TRBV15 and TRBJ1-1; D not certain. The V gene lost 1 base and the J gene lost 5 bases, with 11 bases spanning the gap. This CDR3 contains 14 residues. The germline V gene encodes CDR1 LNHNV and CDR2 YYDKDF (reference sequence). CDR3 nucleotide sequence: TGTGCCACCAGCAGAGTGGGCGATGGGACTGAAGCTTTCTTT. It specifies CATSRVGDGTEAFF.

This chain links TRBV6-1 with TRBJ1-2; 8 bases match TRBD1. From germline, CDR1 is MNHNS and CDR2 SASEGT. V dropped 0 bases and J dropped 8; count of bases not matched to a gene: 5. This CDR3 region has 14 residues. The CDR3 region is CASSEAGTGKGYTF. The CDR3 region has the DNA TGTGCCAGCAGTGAAGCCGGGACAGGCAAAGGCTACACCTTC.

V is TRBV6-6 and J is TRBJ1-1; 11 bases are a match to TRBD1. The ends lost 5 bases at V and 3 bases at J; junction bases unmatched: 8. This CDR3 contains 16 residues. The V gene's germline CDR1 is MNHNY and CDR2 SVGAGI (reference sequence). The CDR3: CASSARTGGADTEAFF. DNA for the CDR3: TGTGCCAGCAGTGCCCGGACAGGGGGCGCGGACACTGAAGCTTTCTTT.